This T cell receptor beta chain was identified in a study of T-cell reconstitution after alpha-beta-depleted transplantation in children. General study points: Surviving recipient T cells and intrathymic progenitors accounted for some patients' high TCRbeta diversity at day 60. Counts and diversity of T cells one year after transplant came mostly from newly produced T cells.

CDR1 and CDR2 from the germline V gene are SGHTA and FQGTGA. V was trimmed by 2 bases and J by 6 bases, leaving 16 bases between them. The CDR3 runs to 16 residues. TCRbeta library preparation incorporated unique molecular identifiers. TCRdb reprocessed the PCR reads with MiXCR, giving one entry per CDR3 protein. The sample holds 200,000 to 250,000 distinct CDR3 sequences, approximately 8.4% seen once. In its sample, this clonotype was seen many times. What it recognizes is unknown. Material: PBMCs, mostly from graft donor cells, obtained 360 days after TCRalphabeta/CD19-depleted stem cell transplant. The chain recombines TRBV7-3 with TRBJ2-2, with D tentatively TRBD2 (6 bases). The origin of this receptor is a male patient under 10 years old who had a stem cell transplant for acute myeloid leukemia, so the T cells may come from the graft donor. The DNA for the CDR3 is TGTGCCAGCAGCTTATATGGAGGGGCGGGACCCGGGGAGCTGTTTTTT. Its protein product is CASSLYGGAGPGELFF.